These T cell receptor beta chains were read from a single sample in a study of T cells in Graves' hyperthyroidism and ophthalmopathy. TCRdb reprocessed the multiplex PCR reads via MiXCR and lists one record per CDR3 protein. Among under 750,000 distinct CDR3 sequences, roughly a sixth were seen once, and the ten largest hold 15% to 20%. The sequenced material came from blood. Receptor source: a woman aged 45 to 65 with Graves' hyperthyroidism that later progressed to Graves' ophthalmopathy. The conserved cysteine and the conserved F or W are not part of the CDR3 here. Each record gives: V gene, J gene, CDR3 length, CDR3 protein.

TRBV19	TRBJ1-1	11	ASTRAGNTEAF
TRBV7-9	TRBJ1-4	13	ASSLRQGANEKLF
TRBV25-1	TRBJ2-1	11	ASSEYDPGGQF
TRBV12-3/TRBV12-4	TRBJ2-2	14	ASSPYLGTEPGELF
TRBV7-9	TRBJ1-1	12	ASSEAALNTEAF
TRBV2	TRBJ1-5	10	ASSEGNQPQH
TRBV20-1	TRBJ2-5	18	SAIRATGTDHFNIWETQY
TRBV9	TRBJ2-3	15	ASSAPPTSGEGDTQY
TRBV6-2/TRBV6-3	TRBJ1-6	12	ASSSGTEGSPLH
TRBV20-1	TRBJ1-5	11	SAPGGRNQPQH
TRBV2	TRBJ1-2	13	ASSETVTGAGGYT
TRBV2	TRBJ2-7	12	ASTREGAWDEQY
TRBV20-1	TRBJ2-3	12	SAEGDTSSDTQY
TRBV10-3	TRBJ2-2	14	AISESRYSNTGELF
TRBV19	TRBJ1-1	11	ASSIETSLKAF
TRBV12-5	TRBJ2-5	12	ASGSGTHQETQY
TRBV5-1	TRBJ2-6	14	ASSPMRGLGANVLT
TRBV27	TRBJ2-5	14	ASSPTGGSSQETQY
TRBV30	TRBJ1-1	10	AWSRQNTEAF
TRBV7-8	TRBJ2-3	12	ASSLGLQTDTQY
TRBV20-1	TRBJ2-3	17	SAYPGLAGGSFSTDTQY
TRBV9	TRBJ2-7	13	ASSVVGLGVDEQY
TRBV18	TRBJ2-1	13	ASSPRFQGLSEQF
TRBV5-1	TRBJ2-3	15	ASSLAFLAGGTDTQY
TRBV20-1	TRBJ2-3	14	SAGPRTERSTDTQY
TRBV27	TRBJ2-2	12	ASRGAGSTGELF
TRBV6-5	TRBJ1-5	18	ASSSNSQGRGIYSNQPQH
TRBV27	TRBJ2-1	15	ASSLGVAGEAGDEQF
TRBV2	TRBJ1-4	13	ASQAPGATNEKLF
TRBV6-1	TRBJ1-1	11	ASSDYRVTEAF
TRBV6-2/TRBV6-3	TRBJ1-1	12	ASSDPGLADEAF
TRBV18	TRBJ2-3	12	ASSPTGVTDTQY
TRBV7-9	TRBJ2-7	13	ASSSGRRGVYEQY
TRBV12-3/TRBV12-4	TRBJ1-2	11	ASTPGQMGGYT
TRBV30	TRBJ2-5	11	AWSAGPQETQY
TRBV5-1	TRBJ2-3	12	ASLTGPSTDTQY
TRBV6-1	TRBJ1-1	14	ASSYNRIGLNTEAF
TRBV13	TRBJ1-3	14	ASSVVQGVSGNTIY
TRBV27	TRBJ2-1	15	ASSPLGLRGTYNEQF
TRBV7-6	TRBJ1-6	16	ASSLDEKKSSYNSPLH
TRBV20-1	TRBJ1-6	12	NALYGQRNSPLH
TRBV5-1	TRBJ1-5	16	ASRRMTGERPFHQPQH
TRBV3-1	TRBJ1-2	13	ASSHKPGEGYGYT
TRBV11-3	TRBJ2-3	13	ASSVGSGGLTTQY
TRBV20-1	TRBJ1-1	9	SARGGVTAF
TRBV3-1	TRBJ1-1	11	ASRRQLNTEAF
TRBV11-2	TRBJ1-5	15	ASSLDRGLGSNQPQH
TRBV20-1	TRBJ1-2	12	SARVDIDNYGYT
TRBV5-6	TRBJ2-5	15	ASSLVIGTGAKETQY
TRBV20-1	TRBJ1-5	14	SARAQGGRGNQPQH
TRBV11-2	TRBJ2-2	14	ASSPSGGGDTGELF
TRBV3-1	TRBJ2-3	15	ASSQDRRQSSTDTQY
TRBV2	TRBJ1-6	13	ASSPDKARNSPLH
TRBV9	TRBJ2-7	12	ASSGSGTLYEQY